This TCR beta chain was obtained from a study of control samples from healthy donors and cancer patients. Sequenced by immunoSEQ multiplex PCR; TCRdb stores in-frame clones only, minus some. The sample holds about 79,000 clones, over 85% seen once. Sequencing input: PBMCs. The receptor was isolated from a woman aged 40 to 50 with lung cancer.

In DNA, the CDR3 is TGTGCCAGCAGTTTCCTCGGGGGCTATGGCTACACCTTC. This translates into CASSFLGGYGYTF. This chain connects TRBV12-3 or TRBV12-4 to TRBJ1-2, with D possibly being TRBD1 (5 bases). The CDR3 runs to 13 residues. Trimming took off 3 bases at V and 4 bases at J, with 9 bases between the two ends.